This T cell receptor (beta chain) stems from a study of T cells after yellow fever vaccination. They built TCR cDNA with 5'RACE template switching, a step that put in a universal primer site and UMIs. TCRdb recomputed calls from the 5' RACE reads with MiXCR, one row per CDR3 protein. This sample has just under 600,000 distinct CDR3 sequences; around an eighth occur once, and the top ten carry over 13%. Study findings and constraints: Just a small share of clonotypes turned up in the CD4 compartment as well as the CD8 compartment. Contamination by abundant bulk-population clonotypes could be present in FACS-sorted repertoires.

The CDR3 totals 16 residues. The ends were cut back, 3 bases at V and 7 bases at J, with 19 bases in the middle. In this sample, this clonotype turned up a few times. The target antigen is unknown. The chain employs TRBV12-3 or TRBV12-4 and TRBJ2-1, with TRBD2 as a possible D gene (6 bases). The sequences come from PBMCs, collected on the day of the yellow fever booster vaccination. The clonotype comes from a man aged 30-40 years who received the YFV17D yellow fever vaccine. CDR3 nucleotides: TGTGCCAGCAGTTTTCAGTCCGGGAGCCTAGGAAATGAGCAGTTCTTC. It translates to CASSFQSGSLGNEQFF.